The 31 T cell receptor beta chains listed next were all sequenced from one sample in a study of blood T cell repertoires in COVID-19. Sequencing was performed with immunoSEQ multiplex PCR; in TCRdb, only in-frame clones are kept and a portion is missing. The table includes more than 200,000 clones, around 80% detected once. The source material was peripheral blood. These receptors all come from a woman aged 40 to 55 with active or convalescent COVID-19.

J is TRBJ2-2 and V is TRBV6-1; TRBD1 aligns across 8 bases. From germline, CDR1 is MNHNS and CDR2 SASEGT. This CDR3 is built from 18 residues. With V trimmed by 2 bases and J by 0 bases, 8 bases remained unmatched. Written as DNA, the CDR3 is TGTGCCAGCAGTGAATTGCCCCCAGGGGGCTCGAACACCGGGGAGCTGTTTTTT. Residues: CASSELPPGGSNTGELFF.

The chain is built from TRBV2 and TRBJ1-2; weak D call: TRBD1 (6 bases). Germline V lookup: CDR1 SNHLY, CDR2 FYNNEI. V lost 5 bases to trimming and J lost 4 bases, with 14 bases between them. CDR3 length: 14 amino acids. The CDR3 sequence is CASSSWGGAYGYTF. CDR3 bases: TGTGCCAGCAGTTCCTGGGGGGGGGCCTATGGCTACACCTTC.

CDR3 coding DNA: TGCGCCAGCAGCTTGGCCACAGGGGCTAATGAAAAACTGTTTTTT. Protein: CASSLATGANEKLFF. The V gene is TRBV5-1, the J gene TRBJ1-4, with 7 bases lining up with TRBD1. Germline loops: CDR1 SGHRS, CDR2 YFSETQ. Unmatched junction bases numbered 2, after V lost 0 bases and J lost 3 bases. The CDR3 totals 15 residues.

The chain carries TRBV11-1 and TRBJ2-6; D might be TRBD2 (5 bases). Trimming pared 2 bases from V and 1 base from J, leaving 6 bases between. Germline V gene sequence: CDR1 SGHAT, CDR2 FQDESV (reference sequence). The CDR3 is 15 residues long. CDR3 region: CASSLSGSGANVLTF. Here the CDR3 DNA reads TGTGCCAGCAGCTTAAGCGGTTCTGGGGCCAACGTCCTGACTTTC.

This chain connects TRBV6-1 to TRBJ2-3, with 11 bases that match TRBD2. Losses at the gene ends were 2 bases for V and 6 bases for J; bases not matched to a gene: 4. This CDR3 is 15 amino acids long. Looked up from germline, CDR1 is MNHNS and CDR2 is SASEGT. The CDR3 DNA reads TGTGCCAGCAGTGAAATTAGCGGGGGGGATGATACGCAGTATTTT. Translation: CASSEISGGDDTQYF.

The J gene is TRBJ2-1, the V gene TRBV5-5, with a tentative D call TRBD1 (6 bases). Deletions cut 5 bases from V and 2 bases from J, with 17 bases between. Germline-derived CDR1 and CDR2 are SGHKS and YYEKEE (reference sequence). The CDR3 is 16 amino acids. As DNA, the CDR3 is TGTGCCAGCAGTTACCTACAGGGTGGTGCCTACAATGAGCAGTTCTTC. Amino acids: CASSYLQGGAYNEQFF. Complete variable domain (other parts from reference TRBV5-5 and TRBJ2-1): DAGVTQSPTHLIKTRGQQVTLRCSPISGHKSVSWYQQVLGQGPQFIFQYYEKEERGRGNFPDRFSARQFPNYSSELNVNALLLGDSALYLCASSYLQGGAYNEQFFGPGTRLTVL.

The gene calls are TRBV7-9 and TRBJ2-7, with TRBD1 matching 8 bases. With V trimmed by 5 bases and J by 1 base, 4 bases remained unmatched. The CDR3 runs 14 residues. CDR1 is SEHNR, CDR2 FQNEAQ, per germline (reference sequence). The CDR3 DNA reads as TGTGCCAGCAGCCAGTGGGACAGGTCCTACGAGCAGTACGTC. Its translation: CASSQWDRSYEQYV.

This chain joins TRBV12-3 or TRBV12-4 and TRBJ2-2; perhaps TRBD2 as D (5 bases). Trimming cost V 6 bases and J 6 bases, with 8 bases left between them. The length of the CDR3 is 12 residues. The CDR3 sequence: CASRSAAGELFF. In nucleotides, the CDR3 is TGTGCCAGCAGGTCAGCGGCCGGGGAGCTGTTTTTT.

The rearrangement links TRBV7-9 to TRBJ1-2; D is undetermined. Germline V gene sequence: CDR1 SEHNR, CDR2 FQNEAQ (reference sequence). Trimming took off 5 bases at V and 4 bases at J, with 14 bases between the two ends. The CDR3 is made up of 14 amino acids. This CDR3 reads CASSPNIQVYGYTF. CDR3 bases: TGTGCCAGCAGCCCCAATATTCAGGTCTATGGCTACACCTTC.

The genes are TRBV5-1 and TRBJ2-7; 13 bases line up with TRBD2. Germline loops: CDR1 SGHRS, CDR2 YFSETQ. Trimming at V came to 0 bases and at J to 2 bases, leaving 2 bases not matched to a gene. The CDR3 is 16 amino acids. The CDR3 region has the DNA TGCGCCAGCAGCTTGGCCGGGACTAGCGGGACCTACGAGCAGTACTTC. It is translated as CASSLAGTSGTYEQYF.

The chain carries TRBV5-6 and TRBJ1-5, with D maybe TRBD1 (6 bases). Per the germline V gene, CDR1 is SGHDT and CDR2 is YYEEEE. The CDR3 has 14 amino acids. V was trimmed by 0 bases and J by 7 bases, leaving 11 bases between them. Here the CDR3 DNA reads TGTGCCAGCAGCTTGGGGACAGCTCAGCAGCCCCAGCATTTT. It yields the protein CASSLGTAQQPQHF.

The chain carries TRBV7-2 and TRBJ2-3; 7 nucleotides line up with TRBD2. The V and J ends lost 1 base and 2 bases, in that order; junction bases with no gene match: 6. Germline assignment: CDR1 SGHTA and CDR2 FQGNSA. The CDR3 contains 16 residues. The chain's CDR3 is CASSLDPAGVTDTQYF. In DNA form, the CDR3 reads TGTGCCAGCAGCTTAGACCCGGCGGGGGTCACAGATACGCAGTATTTT.

The chain has TRBV19 and TRBJ1-5, with TRBD1 as a possible D gene (5 bases). Germline CDR1 reads LNHDA; CDR2 reads SQIVND (reference sequence). The CDR3 runs to 17 residues. The V gene lost 0 bases and the J gene lost 0 bases, with 12 bases spanning the gap. In DNA, the CDR3 is TGTGCCAGTAGTATAGAATGGGGGGGGAATAGCAATCAGCCCCAGCATTTT. Translated: CASSIEWGGNSNQPQHF.

V and J are TRBV2 and TRBJ2-2; D may be TRBD1 (5 bases). This CDR3 has 15 amino acids. With 7 bases removed from V and 1 base from J, the gap between germline ends came to 13 bases. Germline CDR1 and CDR2: SNHLY and FYNNEI. CDR3 sequence (DNA): TGTGCCAGCATTAGACAGACAGTGAACACCGGGGAGCTGTTTTTT. Its protein is CASIRQTVNTGELFF.

The CDR3 sequence is CASSELGLNSPLHF. The CDR3 DNA reads as TGTGCCAGCAGTGAACTGGGACTAAATTCACCCCTCCACTTT. This chain uses TRBV6-1 with TRBJ1-6, with D tentatively TRBD1 (5 bases). The germline V gene encodes CDR1 MNHNS and CDR2 SASEGT. This CDR3 comprises 14 residues. Trimming pared 2 bases from V and 7 bases from J, leaving 9 bases between.

The CDR3 DNA follows: TGTGCCAGCAGTTCGGGGGAAACGAACACCGGGGAGCTGTTTTTT. It is translated as CASSSGETNTGELFF. The rearrangement uses TRBV7-9 and TRBJ2-2, with TRBD2 as a possible D gene (6 bases). This CDR3 contains 15 residues. Trimming stripped 6 bases from V and 0 bases from J, with 11 bases between. Germline V gene data show CDR1 as SEHNR and CDR2 as FQNEAQ (reference sequence).

V and J are TRBV6-5 and TRBJ1-2, with unresolved D. The V end was cut by 4 bases, the J end by 3 bases, with 9 bases between. CDR1 MNHEY and CDR2 SVGAGI come from the germline V gene. This CDR3 region has 13 residues. CDR3 bases: TGTGCCAGCAGTTTGGAGGCCGACTATGGCTACACCTTC. Encoded protein: CASSLEADYGYTF.

The gene calls are TRBV10-2 and TRBJ1-1, with 8 bases that match TRBD1. Trimming took 6 bases from V and 5 from J; bases not matched to a gene: 8. The CDR3 consists of 14 residues. Looked up from germline, CDR1 is WSHSY and CDR2 is SAAADI. The CDR3 region has the DNA TGCGCCAGCAGAGGACAGGGCCCTCAAACTGAAGCTTTCTTT. As protein: CASRGQGPQTEAFF.

The chain recombines TRBV30 with TRBJ1-6, with TRBD1 matching over 7 bases. The junction had 12 bases not matched to a gene; V was cut back by 3 bases and J by 10 bases. Germline CDR1 and CDR2: GTSNPN and SVGIG (reference sequence). The CDR3 length is 15 residues. The chain's CDR3 is CAWSINRGGRSPLHF. In nucleotides, the CDR3 is TGTGCCTGGAGCATAAACAGGGGAGGTCGGTCACCCCTCCACTTT.

The chain links TRBV19 to TRBJ1-3; 9 bases align to TRBD1. The V gene end was trimmed by 7 bases and the J gene end by 0 bases; junction bases not matched to a gene: 7. CDR3 length: 16 residues. The germline CDR1 and CDR2 sequences are LNHDA and SQIVND (reference sequence). The CDR3 reads CASTRPTGGSGNTIYF. The CDR3 bases are TGTGCCAGTACCAGACCGACAGGGGGCTCTGGAAACACCATATATTTT.

The chain is built from TRBV7-9 and TRBJ1-2; 9 nucleotides match TRBD1. The CDR3 contains 15 residues. Trimming cost V 5 bases and J 4 bases; bases outside gene matches: 8. Per the germline V gene, CDR1 is SEHNR and CDR2 is FQNEAQ (reference sequence). The CDR3 sequence is CASSPTGGIGYGYTF. CDR3 DNA sequence: TGTGCCAGCAGCCCCACAGGGGGCATTGGCTATGGCTACACCTTC.

The sample holds many counts of this clone. The chain employs TRBV19 and TRBJ1-3, with unresolved D. V was shortened by 1 base and J by 0 bases, with 7 bases between the two germline ends. The CDR3 is made up of 15 amino acids. In germline, CDR1 is LNHDA, CDR2 SQIVND (reference sequence). The CDR3 is CASSIVADSGNTIYF. As DNA, the CDR3 is TGTGCCAGTAGTATAGTGGCGGACTCTGGAAACACCATATATTTT.

This sequence joins TRBV19 and TRBJ1-5, with 11 bases aligning to TRBD1. The CDR3 contains 15 residues. The V segment lost 9 bases and the J segment 3 bases; nucleotides outside the gene matches: 7. Germline values: CDR1 LNHDA, CDR2 SQIVND (reference sequence). The CDR3 DNA follows: TGTGCCAGCTCCGGGACAGGGGGTCCCAATCAGCCCCAGCATTTT. Translating gives CASSGTGGPNQPQHF.

V is TRBV6-5 and J is TRBJ1-3; D call uncertain. This CDR3 is 16 amino acids long. The germline V gene encodes CDR1 MNHEY and CDR2 SVGAGI. The ends were cut back, 4 bases at V and 0 bases at J, with 13 bases in the middle. In nucleotides, the CDR3 is TGTGCCAGCAGTTCCCAGACCCACAGCTCTGGAAACACCATATATTTT. Translating gives CASSSQTHSSGNTIYF.

The CDR3, as DNA: TGCAGCGGGTCTACGGGGGGGAATTCACCCCTCCACTTT. It is translated as CSGSTGGNSPLHF. The chain joins TRBV29-1 to TRBJ1-6; D might be TRBD1 (5 bases). CDR3 length: 13 residues. In germline, CDR1 is SQVTM, CDR2 ANQGSEA. Trimming shortened V by 7 bases and J by 7 bases, and 14 bases separated the two germline ends.

The genes are TRBV30 and TRBJ1-1; tentatively, D is TRBD1 (6 bases). Germline V gene data show CDR1 as GTSNPN and CDR2 as SVGIG (reference sequence). There are 15 residues in the CDR3. The V end was cut by 0 bases, the J end by 5 bases, with 16 bases between. CDR3 nucleotides: TGTGCCTGGAGTGTAAGTGTGGGGCAGGGGACTGAAGCTTTCTTT. It encodes CAWSVSVGQGTEAFF.

The CDR3, as DNA: TGTGCCAGCAGTGAACAAGGACAGTCCTATGAAGCTTTCTTT. This encodes CASSEQGQSYEAFF. J is TRBJ1-1 and V is TRBV6-1; possible D gene TRBD1, 6 bases. V was shortened by 2 bases and J by 7 bases, with 14 bases between the two germline ends. The length of the CDR3 is 14 residues. CDR1 and CDR2 (germline): MNHNS, SASEGT.

V usage is TRBV2 and J usage is TRBJ1-2, with 8 bases aligning to TRBD1. CDR1 and CDR2 from the germline V gene are SNHLY and FYNNEI. J lost 7 bases, V lost 6 bases, and 13 bases had no gene match. The CDR3 runs to 15 residues. CDR3 loop: CASRENDRGGSGYTF. The CDR3 DNA follows: TGTGCCAGCAGGGAAAATGACAGGGGAGGAAGTGGCTACACCTTC.

The V gene is TRBV14, the J gene TRBJ2-3; D possibly corresponds to TRBD2 (6 bases). Germline V CDR1 and CDR2: SGHDN, FVKESK. This CDR3 has 16 amino acids. The V gene lost 0 bases and the J gene lost 3 bases, with 13 bases spanning the gap. CDR3: CASSQDRGTLTDTQYF. The DNA of the CDR3 is TGTGCCAGCAGCCAAGATCGGGGGACCTTAACAGATACGCAGTATTTT.

The V gene is TRBV5-5, the J gene TRBJ2-7; D might be TRBD2 (5 bases). The V end was cut by 2 bases, the J end by 3 bases, with 6 bases between. This CDR3 comprises 12 residues. Germline loops: CDR1 SGHKS, CDR2 YYEKEE (reference sequence). The CDR3 here is CASSFSGYEQYV. The CDR3 DNA reads as TGTGCCAGCAGCTTCAGCGGCTACGAGCAGTACGTC.

This clone has more than one count but fewer than ten. The chain carries TRBV6-5 and TRBJ1-5; 7 nucleotides align to TRBD1. The CDR3 runs to 13 residues. Germline trimming cut 8 bases from V and 4 bases from J; bases unmatched to any gene: 5. The V gene's germline CDR1 is MNHEY and CDR2 SVGAGI. This CDR3 reads CASGEGANQPQHF. The CDR3 nucleotides read TGTGCCAGCGGAGAGGGGGCTAATCAGCCCCAGCATTTT.